The rows below give T cell receptor beta chains drawn from one sample of a study of shared clonotypes between healthy human individuals. Using immunoSEQ multiplex PCR, the repertoire was profiled, and TCRdb retains in-frame clones only, with some absent. The data contain some 2 million clones, around 95% of them singletons. Material: naive CD4+ T cells sorted from blood. These receptors were taken from a man aged 18 to 35 in good health. The CDR3 runs from the conserved cysteine through the conserved F or W. A D gene is named only where the DNA matches it firmly. Clone size, where shown, is once, few, many, or a class for clones that have expanded.

j_call v_call d_call clone_size cdr3_nt cdr3_aa
TRBJ1-5 TRBV5-1 - - TGCGCCAGCAGCTTGGGCGGGCCTAGCAATCAGCCCCAGCATTTT CASSLGGPSNQPQHF
TRBJ1-1 TRBV2 TRBD1 - TGTGCCAGAACTGACAGGGGCACTGAAGCTTTCTTT CARTDRGTEAFF
TRBJ2-7 TRBV10-3 TRBD2 few TGTGCCATCAGTGAGTCGGAGACTAGCGGCTACGAGCAGTACTTC CAISESETSGYEQYF
TRBJ1-2 TRBV7-2 TRBD1 few TGTGCCAGCAGCAACACAGGGGGCCAACCCTATGGCTACACCTTC CASSNTGGQPYGYTF
TRBJ2-7 TRBV28 - once TGTGCCAGCAGCTCCAGGGGTGTAGGGGAGCAGTACTTC CASSSRGVGEQYF
TRBJ2-2 TRBV9 TRBD2 - TGTGCCAGCAGCGCTAGCGGGGGAGGAACCGGGGAGCTGTTTTTT CASSASGGGTGELFF
TRBJ2-2 TRBV5-1 - - TGCGCCAGCAGCTTGGGGATAACCGGGGAGCTGTTTTTT CASSLGITGELFF
TRBJ2-3 TRBV5-1 TRBD2 - TGCGCCAGCAGTAGACTAGCGGCTGCAGATACGCAGTATTTT CASSRLAAADTQYF
TRBJ1-3 TRBV6-5 - - TGTGCCAGCATGCTCGGACCGCTGGGAAACACCATATATTTT CASMLGPLGNTIYF
TRBJ1-1 TRBV14 - - TGTGCCAGCAGCCAAGATACTGCTCGAGGACCGCTGAACACTGAAGCTTTCTTT CASSQDTARGPLNTEAFF
TRBJ2-1 TRBV5-1 TRBD2 - TGCGCCAGCAGCCTCGGACTAGCGGGAATTGAGCAGTTCTTC CASSLGLAGIEQFF
TRBJ2-2 TRBV10-1 - - TGCGCCAGCGGTCTGAAGGCGAACACCGGGGAGCTGTTTTTT CASGLKANTGELFF
TRBJ2-3 TRBV28 - once TGTGCCAGCAGTTCCGGGTCAGATACGCAGTATTTT CASSSGSDTQYF
TRBJ2-7 TRBV10-1 - once TGCGCCAGCAGGAGCGGGCTTGGGCCCTACGAGCAGTACTTC CASRSGLGPYEQYF
TRBJ2-3 TRBV4-3 TRBD2 - TGCGCCAGCAGCCAGTCCGGGACTAGACTCACAGATACGCAGTATTTT CASSQSGTRLTDTQYF
TRBJ1-1 TRBV7-2 - - TGTGCCAGCAGCTTACTGAACACTGAAGCTTTCTTT CASSLLNTEAFF
TRBJ2-7 TRBV27 TRBD1 - TGTGCCAGCAGTTCCACCCAAGGACAGGGGGCCCTCTACTTC CASSSTQGQGALYF
TRBJ2-3 TRBV29-1 - - TGCAGCGTGGCCGGACGCAGCTTTAGGGATACGCAGTATTTT CSVAGRSFRDTQYF
TRBJ2-3 TRBV28 TRBD2 - TGTGCCAGCAGTAAGAGCGGGGGTAGCACAGATACGCAGTATTTT CASSKSGGSTDTQYF
TRBJ2-7 TRBV30 - - TGTGCCTGGAGTGTCACTAGTCGGACCTACGAGCAGTACTTC CAWSVTSRTYEQYF
TRBJ2-7 TRBV5-6 TRBD1 - TGTGCCAGCAGTCTACAGGGGAACTCCTACGAGCAGTACTTC CASSLQGNSYEQYF
TRBJ1-6 TRBV11-2 - - TGTGCCAGCAGCCCGAAACAGGGTTCACCCCTCCACTTT CASSPKQGSPLHF
TRBJ2-1 TRBV30 TRBD2 - TGTGCCTGGAGTTTATTCAGGACTAGCGGGACCCCGGGTAAGCAGTTCTTC CAWSLFRTSGTPGKQFF
TRBJ2-5 TRBV19 TRBD1 - TGTGCCAGTAGTACCCCTGGGACAGCTTATCAAGAGACCCAGTACTTC CASSTPGTAYQETQYF
TRBJ1-3 TRBV4-1 TRBD1 - TGCGCCAGCAGCCAAGCGGAGACAGGGGCTGGAAACACCATATATTTT CASSQAETGAGNTIYF
TRBJ2-4 TRBV11-2 TRBD1 - TGTGCCAGCAGGTCCCCGGGGACAGGGACGGGGGCCAAAAACATTCAGTACTTC CASRSPGTGTGAKNIQYF
TRBJ1-1 TRBV19 - - TGTGCCAGTAGTACCCTCCGGGACACTGAAGCTTTCTTT CASSTLRDTEAFF
TRBJ2-7 TRBV6-1 - - TGTGCCAGCAGTGAAGGGGGCGGAAGCTCCTACGAGCAGTACTTC CASSEGGGSSYEQYF
TRBJ2-1 TRBV5-1 - - TGCGCCAGCAGCTTGGAGGGCCCCGGTTCCTACAATGAGCAGTTCTTC CASSLEGPGSYNEQFF
TRBJ2-1 TRBV7-9 - - TGTGCCAGCAGCTTAGCACAGGGAGTTTACAATGAGCAGTTCTTC CASSLAQGVYNEQFF
TRBJ2-3 TRBV6-6 - - TGTGCCAGCAGTTACGGGAGCACAGATACGCAGTATTTT CASSYGSTDTQYF
TRBJ1-6 TRBV5-1 TRBD1 - TGCGCCAGCAGCGATGCCTCAGGGGGATATAATTCACCCCTCCACTTT CASSDASGGYNSPLHF
TRBJ2-7 TRBV19 - - TGTGCCAGTAGTCCCGGTCGCGAGCAGTACTTC CASSPGREQYF
TRBJ2-1 TRBV7-2 TRBD2 - TGTGCCAGCAGCTTAACGGGACTATTAACTTACAATGAGCAGTTCTTC CASSLTGLLTYNEQFF
TRBJ1-2 TRBV19 - - TGTGCCAGTAGCCTGGACCGGAACTATGGCTACACCTTC CASSLDRNYGYTF
TRBJ1-1 TRBV6-5 TRBD1 - TGTGCCACTCACCCCGGGACAGGGGGCACTGAAGCTTTCTTT CATHPGTGGTEAFF
TRBJ2-7 TRBV27 TRBD2 - TGTGCCAGCAGTTTGACTAGCGGGTACGAGCAGTACTTC CASSLTSGYEQYF
TRBJ1-2 TRBV6-1 - - TGTGCCAGCAGTGAATCGACCGCAGGCGCTGGAAACTATGGCTACACCTTC CASSESTAGAGNYGYTF
TRBJ2-3 TRBV10-3 - - TGTGCCATCAGTCAGGGGAGCACAGATACGCAGTATTTT CAISQGSTDTQYF
TRBJ1-5 TRBV4-1 TRBD1 - TGCGCCAGCAGCCACCCGGGACAGGGGTCGGATCAGCCCCAGCATTTT CASSHPGQGSDQPQHF
TRBJ2-3 TRBV19 - - TGTGCCAGTAGTTCTTGGAGGGCCGGCACAGATACGCAGTATTTT CASSSWRAGTDTQYF
TRBJ2-1 TRBV5-1 TRBD2 - TGCGCCAGCAGCCGGGGACTAGCGGGGTCGTACAATGAGCAGTTCTTC CASSRGLAGSYNEQFF
TRBJ2-3 TRBV5-1 - - TGCGCCAGCCTTCGTAGCAGGGTCACAGATACGCAGTATTTT CASLRSRVTDTQYF
TRBJ2-7 TRBV15 - - TGTGCCACCAGACGGGACGGAACCTACGAGCAGTACTTC CATRRDGTYEQYF
TRBJ2-7 TRBV7-9 - - TGTGCCAGCAGCTGGGACATCTACGAGCAGTACTTC CASSWDIYEQYF
TRBJ1-3 TRBV30 - - TGTGCCTGGAGCATGGTCTTTGGAAACACCATATATTTT CAWSMVFGNTIYF
TRBJ2-3 TRBV10-1 TRBD2 - TGCGCCAGCAGTGAGTCGCCTAGCGGGAGAAAAGATACGCAGTATTTT CASSESPSGRKDTQYF
TRBJ1-2 TRBV5-4 - - TGTGCCAGCAGTTCCGAACAGGGAGGCGCGAGGGGCTACACCTTC CASSSEQGGARGYTF
TRBJ2-3 TRBV18 - - TGTGCCAGCTCACCGGGCAGTAGCACAGATACGCAGTATTTT CASSPGSSTDTQYF
TRBJ2-2 TRBV6-5 - - TGTGCCAGCACGGGGGGCGGTGGCGGGGAGCTGTTTTTT CASTGGGGGELFF
TRBJ1-2 TRBV25-1 - - TGTGCCAGCAGTGAATCTGGGGGCAACTATGGCTACACCTTC CASSESGGNYGYTF
TRBJ1-1 TRBV25-1 - once TGTGCCAGCAGTGCGGGGGGCGGCACTGAAGCTTTCTTT CASSAGGGTEAFF
TRBJ1-6 TRBV5-6 - - TGTGCCAGCAGCTTGAGTGATAGGGACAATTCACCCCTCCACTTT CASSLSDRDNSPLHF
TRBJ1-2 TRBV19 - - TGTGCCAGTGAGGGGCGAAACTATGGCTACACCTTC CASEGRNYGYTF
TRBJ1-5 TRBV7-2 - - TGTGCCAGCAGCTTAGAAGGGGGGGGATATCAGCCCCAGCATTTT CASSLEGGGYQPQHF
TRBJ2-1 TRBV4-3 - - TGCGCCAGCAGCCAAGAGCTCGCCCATGAGCAGTTCTTC CASSQELAHEQFF
TRBJ2-2 TRBV18 TRBD2 once TGTGCCAGCTCACCCCAACGGACTAGCGGGAGGTCGAACACCGGGGAGCTGTTTTTT CASSPQRTSGRSNTGELFF
TRBJ2-5 TRBV10-2 - - TGCGCCAGCAGTGAATCGGGGACCCAGTACTTC CASSESGTQYF
TRBJ1-6 TRBV7-9 TRBD1 - TGTGCCAGCAGCTTAAGGGGACAGGGGAATTCACCCCTCCACTTT CASSLRGQGNSPLHF